What follows are 27 T cell receptor beta chains derived from one specimen sequenced in a study of cytotoxic CD8 clonotypes in ibrutinib-treated CLL. TCRdb's table, derived via immunoSEQ multiplex PCR, lists solely in-frame clones and lacks some. Of 200,000 to 250,000 clones listed, roughly 73% are singletons. Sequenced material: PBMCs, taken after 12 months of ibrutinib treatment. Source of these receptors: a human donor with chronic lymphocytic leukemia.

V and J are TRBV7-8 and TRBJ1-3; D remains unclear. Germline CDR1 and CDR2: SGHVS and FQNEAQ. The CDR3 is 15 residues long. The V and J ends lost 4 bases and 0 bases respectively, with 10 bases between them. CDR3 sequence (DNA): TGTGCCAGCAGCTCAGATGAAGGCTCTGGAAACACCATATATTTT. Translated, it gives CASSSDEGSGNTIYF.

This chain connects TRBV7-9 to TRBJ2-7; the D gene is possibly TRBD1 (6 bases). Looked up from germline, CDR1 is SEHNR and CDR2 is FQNEAQ (reference sequence). Deletions cut 0 bases from V and 6 bases from J, with 15 bases between. This CDR3 has 15 amino acids. The CDR3 spells CASSLASQGSGEQYF. The DNA for the CDR3 is TGTGCCAGCAGCTTAGCATCGCAGGGGAGTGGCGAGCAGTACTTC.

The V gene is TRBV18, the J gene TRBJ2-7; 7 nucleotides agree with TRBD1. This CDR3 region has 14 residues. The germline CDR1 and CDR2 sequences are KGHSH and LQKENI. Germline trimming cut 3 bases from V and 0 bases from J; bases unmatched to any gene: 2. CDR3 in DNA: TGTGCCAGCTCACCCGGACAGGACTCCTACGAGCAGTACTTC. Translated, it gives CASSPGQDSYEQYF.

The rearrangement uses TRBV27 and TRBJ2-7; D gene ambiguous. V gave up 3 bases and J gave up 2 bases, with 11 bases separating them. Per the germline V gene, CDR1 is MNHEY and CDR2 is SMNVEV (reference sequence). The CDR3 runs to 14 residues. The CDR3 DNA is TGTGCCAGCAGTTTTATTGGCGGAGCCTACGAGCAGTACTTC. Its translation is CASSFIGGAYEQYF.

The chain links TRBV5-1 to TRBJ1-2, with 7 bases that match TRBD1. The V segment lost 6 bases and the J segment 3 bases; nucleotides outside the gene matches: 8. The CDR3 is 14 amino acids. Germline V gene lookup returns CDR1 SGHRS and CDR2 YFSETQ. The CDR3 region is CASTQGEPYYGYTF. DNA for the CDR3: TGCGCCAGCACTCAGGGGGAACCCTACTATGGCTACACCTTC.

This clone was found a few times. The chain carries TRBV4-1 and TRBJ1-5; no clear D. V was shortened by 2 bases and J by 3 bases, with 14 bases between the two germline ends. The CDR3 has 16 residues. Per the germline V gene, CDR1 is MGHRA and CDR2 is YSYEKL. The CDR3 loop reads CASSQPHRGNNQPQHF. CDR3 nucleotide sequence: TGCGCCAGCAGCCAACCTCACCGGGGAAACAATCAGCCCCAGCATTTT.

The chain couples TRBV5-1 to TRBJ2-3; tentative D call: TRBD2 (5 bases). Germline loops: CDR1 SGHRS, CDR2 YFSETQ. The ends were cut back, 4 bases at V and 3 bases at J, with 15 bases in the middle. The CDR3 runs to 15 residues. CDR3 loop: CASSGGLAGTDTQYF. CDR3 sequence (DNA): TGCGCCAGCAGCGGTGGGCTAGCTGGAACAGATACGCAGTATTTT.

This clone has just one count. This chain uses TRBV2 with TRBJ2-1, with D hard to call. The CDR3 runs 17 residues. Germline-derived CDR1 and CDR2 are SNHLY and FYNNEI. V was trimmed by 6 bases and J by 0 bases, leaving 18 bases between them. This CDR3 reads CASSYSLAGSSYNEQFF. The CDR3 DNA reads TGTGCCAGCAGCTATAGTTTAGCTGGAAGCTCCTACAATGAGCAGTTCTTC.

This clone has a single count. The rearrangement links TRBV5-1 to TRBJ1-1; 8 bases are a match to TRBD1. Germline lookup yields CDR1 SGHRS and CDR2 YFSETQ. Germline trimming cut 7 bases from V and 0 bases from J; bases unmatched to any gene: 8. The CDR3 covers 15 residues. The CDR3 DNA follows: TGCGCCAGCTCGAGACAGGGGAGCTTGAACACTGAAGCTTTCTTT. This translates into CASSRQGSLNTEAFF. The full variable domain, rest sourced from reference TRBV5-1 and TRBJ1-1, is KAGVTQTPRYLIKTRGQQVTLSCSPISGHRSVSWYQQTPGQGLQFLFEYFSETQRNKGNFPGRFSGRQFSNSRSEMNVSTLELGDSALYLCASSRQGSLNTEAFFGQGTRLTVV.

As DNA, the CDR3 is TGCGCCAGCACCAGCACAACGGGCACCGGGGAGCTGTTTTTT. This sequence encodes CASTSTTGTGELFF. The J gene is TRBJ2-2, the V gene TRBV5-1, with unresolved D. Trimming stripped 6 bases from V and 4 bases from J, with 13 bases between. Germline loops: CDR1 SGHRS, CDR2 YFSETQ. The CDR3 sequence is 14 residues long.

CDR3 region: CASSRTEETQYF. The CDR3, as DNA: TGTGCCAGCTCAAGGACAGAAGAGACCCAGTACTTC. V usage is TRBV9 and J usage is TRBJ2-5, with D perhaps matching TRBD1 (6 bases). This CDR3 is 12 amino acids long. In germline, CDR1 is SGDLS, CDR2 YYNGEE. The ends were cut back, 7 bases at V and 3 bases at J, with 10 bases in the middle.

J is TRBJ1-1 and V is TRBV19; 7 bases line up with TRBD1. The trim removed 4 bases at V and 11 bases at J, leaving 19 bases unmatched. The CDR3 runs 16 residues. Germline values: CDR1 LNHDA, CDR2 SQIVND (reference sequence). The CDR3 spells CASSRGRYRDSSHAFF. In nucleotides, the CDR3 is TGTGCCAGTAGTAGGGGACGATACCGGGACAGTTCCCACGCTTTCTTT.

This sequence joins TRBV4-1 and TRBJ2-3; D is uncertain. CDR1 MGHRA and CDR2 YSYEKL come from the germline V gene. V lost 1 base and J lost 4, with 9 bases in between. The CDR3 covers 14 residues. The DNA for the CDR3 is TGCGCCAGCAGCCAAGTTGCCCGCCCAGATACGCAGTATTTT. Protein sequence: CASSQVARPDTQYF.

This clone appeared many times. The chain uses TRBV6-6 and TRBJ2-1, with D maybe TRBD1 (5 bases). CDR3 length: 13 residues. V lost 2 bases to trimming and J lost 12 bases, with 14 bases between them. Per germline, CDR1 MNHNY and CDR2 SVGAGI (reference sequence). The CDR3 DNA sequence: TGTGCCAGCAGTTACCAACCGACAGCTAGGCAGTTCTTC. Its protein product is CASSYQPTARQFF.

The rearrangement links TRBV15 to TRBJ1-2; D gene ambiguous. Germline V gene lookup returns CDR1 LNHNV and CDR2 YYDKDF (reference sequence). Trimming took off 3 bases at V and 4 bases at J, with 15 bases between the two ends. This CDR3 contains 15 residues. This CDR3 reads CATSSHSKAIYGYTF. Written as DNA, the CDR3 is TGTGCCACCAGCAGCCATTCAAAGGCGATCTATGGCTACACCTTC.

The V call is TRBV30, the J call TRBJ2-3; TRBD2 might be the D (5 bases). The V gene's germline CDR1 is GTSNPN and CDR2 SVGIG (reference sequence). The length of the CDR3 is 15 residues. Trimming pared 2 bases from V and 0 bases from J, leaving 12 bases between. CDR3 in DNA: TGTGCCTGGAGTCCCCGAAGGACTAGCACAGATACGCAGTATTTT. Translating gives CAWSPRRTSTDTQYF.

The rearrangement links TRBV6-1 to TRBJ2-7; 7 bases line up with TRBD1. The CDR3 runs 16 residues. V trimming: 0 bases; J trimming: 3 bases; junction bases outside the gene matches: 8. Germline CDR1 is MNHNS and CDR2 is SASEGT. The CDR3 protein is CASSEARRGKGYEQYF. CDR3 sequence (DNA): TGTGCCAGCAGTGAAGCGCGCAGGGGGAAAGGCTACGAGCAGTACTTC.

V is TRBV7-6 and J is TRBJ2-1; 10 bases align to TRBD2. This CDR3 has 15 amino acids. The V segment lost 5 bases and the J segment 5 bases; nucleotides outside the gene matches: 6. Germline CDR1 is SGHVS and CDR2 is FNYEAQ. The CDR3 loop is CASSDLLAGDNEQFF. As DNA, the CDR3 is TGTGCCAGCAGCGACCTCCTAGCGGGAGACAATGAGCAGTTCTTC.

The chain recombines TRBV15 with TRBJ2-1, with 9 nucleotides matching TRBD2. Germline V gene lookup returns CDR1 LNHNV and CDR2 YYDKDF (reference sequence). The CDR3 runs to 17 residues. V shed 2 bases, J shed 1 base, and the junction held 6 bases outside the gene matches. CDR3: CATSRSGGKVSYNEQFF. The CDR3 DNA is TGTGCCACCAGCAGAAGCGGGGGGAAAGTTTCCTACAATGAGCAGTTCTTC.

This sequence joins TRBV30 and TRBJ1-1; perhaps TRBD1 as D (5 bases). V was shortened by 1 base and J by 5 bases, with 14 bases between the two germline ends. The germline V gene encodes CDR1 GTSNPN and CDR2 SVGIG (reference sequence). The CDR3 is 14 amino acids. CDR3 sequence reads: CAWSEVWGGTEAFF. CDR3 in DNA: TGTGCCTGGAGTGAAGTTTGGGGGGGGACTGAAGCTTTCTTT.

The rearrangement links TRBV7-9 to TRBJ2-1; 7 bases agree with TRBD2. With 1 base clipped from V and 8 bases from J, the junction kept 8 bases outside the gene matches. Per germline, CDR1 SEHNR and CDR2 FQNEAQ (reference sequence). The CDR3 covers 15 residues. CDR3 region: CASSLGGGAEHEQFF. As DNA, the CDR3 is TGTGCCAGCAGCTTAGGGGGAGGGGCGGAACATGAGCAGTTCTTC.

This chain joins TRBV10-2 and TRBJ2-7; no clear D gene. Germline V gene data show CDR1 as WSHSY and CDR2 as SAAADI. CDR3 length: 13 amino acids. V lost 7 bases to trimming and J lost 3 bases, with 13 bases between them. The CDR3 protein is CASTKSLDYEQYF. CDR3 nucleotide sequence: TGCGCCAGCACCAAAAGTCTAGACTACGAGCAGTACTTC.

V and J are TRBV5-5 and TRBJ2-7; D gene ambiguous. V lost 1 base and J lost 6, with 11 bases in between. This CDR3 has 13 amino acids. Germline lookup yields CDR1 SGHKS and CDR2 YYEKEE (reference sequence). The CDR3 DNA sequence: TGTGCCAGCAGCTTGCAGGTTCTCACCGAGCAGTACTTC. Amino acid sequence: CASSLQVLTEQYF.

The chain uses TRBV9 and TRBJ2-2; D possibly corresponds to TRBD2 (5 bases). The CDR3 contains 14 residues. With 3 bases removed from V and 2 bases from J, the gap between germline ends came to 8 bases. From germline, CDR1 is SGDLS and CDR2 YYNGEE. The CDR3 is CASSARGNTGELFF. CDR3 nucleotides: TGTGCCAGCAGCGCTCGGGGAAACACCGGGGAGCTGTTTTTT. The complete variable domain, with remaining parts taken from reference TRBV9 and TRBJ2-2, reads DSGVTQTPKHLITATGQRVTLRCSPRSGDLSVYWYQQSLDQGLQFLIQYYNGEERAKGNILERFSAQQFPDLHSELNLSSLELGDSALYFCASSARGNTGELFFGEGSRLTVL.

V usage is TRBV6-1 and J usage is TRBJ2-7; 12 bases agree with TRBD2. The length of the CDR3 is 15 residues. Trimming removed 5 bases from V and 5 bases from J; junction bases left unmatched: 7. Germline V gene sequence: CDR1 MNHNS, CDR2 SASEGT. Written as DNA, the CDR3 is TGTGCCAGCAGTCCTCGGACTAGCGGGACGGACGAGCAGTACTTC. This gives the protein CASSPRTSGTDEQYF.

As for this clone: The same CDR3 arises from other DNA sequences in this sample as well. V is TRBV7-9 and J is TRBJ2-7, with 9 positions matching TRBD2. CDR3 length: 15 amino acids. In germline, CDR1 is SEHNR, CDR2 FQNEAQ (reference sequence). Unmatched junction bases numbered 6, after V lost 0 bases and J lost 6 bases. The CDR3 DNA reads as TGTGCCAGCAGCTTAGCGCTTGCGGGAGGGCCCGAGCAGTACTTC. Its translation is CASSLALAGGPEQYF.

The chain links TRBV6-1 to TRBJ1-2; 9 nucleotides agree with TRBD1. In germline, CDR1 is MNHNS, CDR2 SASEGT. The trim removed 3 bases at V and 7 bases at J, leaving 15 bases unmatched. This CDR3 region has 17 residues. The CDR3, as DNA: TGTGCCAGCAGTGACGTGACAGGGGGGCCCATATCGGGTGGCTACACCTTC. Amino acid sequence: CASSDVTGGPISGGYTF.